The T cell receptor beta chain under discussion was sequenced for a study of T cells expressing NK-cell markers. Looking at the study overall: HCMV seropositivity characterized most of the eight sequenced donors, and seronegativity one.

CDR1 is MNHNS, CDR2 SASEGT, per germline. The CDR3 covers 16 residues. Broader study findings: Also leading the CD3+CD56-NKG2C+ fraction in a handful of donors were these clonotypes. NKG2C+ dominant clonotype frequencies in six donors were roughly 1.0-7.5% of CD8+ T cells.

Template switching by 5'RACE with UMIs generated the TCR beta cDNA. TCRdb reanalyzed the 5' RACE reads and collapses them to one entry per CDR3 protein, without DNA. The data include roughly 430,000 distinct CDR3 sequences; the top ten clones carry more than 7%. As to this clonotype: Its antigen is unidentified.

The rearrangement uses TRBV6-1 and TRBJ1-5. Sequenced sample: blood T cells: a sorted CD56 or NKG2C T cell subset, CD4+ or CD8+ T cells, or bulk PBMC T cells (not recorded which). The receptor comes from a woman aged 18 to 75 in good health. The CDR3 sequence: CASRPQSFGEDQPQHF.